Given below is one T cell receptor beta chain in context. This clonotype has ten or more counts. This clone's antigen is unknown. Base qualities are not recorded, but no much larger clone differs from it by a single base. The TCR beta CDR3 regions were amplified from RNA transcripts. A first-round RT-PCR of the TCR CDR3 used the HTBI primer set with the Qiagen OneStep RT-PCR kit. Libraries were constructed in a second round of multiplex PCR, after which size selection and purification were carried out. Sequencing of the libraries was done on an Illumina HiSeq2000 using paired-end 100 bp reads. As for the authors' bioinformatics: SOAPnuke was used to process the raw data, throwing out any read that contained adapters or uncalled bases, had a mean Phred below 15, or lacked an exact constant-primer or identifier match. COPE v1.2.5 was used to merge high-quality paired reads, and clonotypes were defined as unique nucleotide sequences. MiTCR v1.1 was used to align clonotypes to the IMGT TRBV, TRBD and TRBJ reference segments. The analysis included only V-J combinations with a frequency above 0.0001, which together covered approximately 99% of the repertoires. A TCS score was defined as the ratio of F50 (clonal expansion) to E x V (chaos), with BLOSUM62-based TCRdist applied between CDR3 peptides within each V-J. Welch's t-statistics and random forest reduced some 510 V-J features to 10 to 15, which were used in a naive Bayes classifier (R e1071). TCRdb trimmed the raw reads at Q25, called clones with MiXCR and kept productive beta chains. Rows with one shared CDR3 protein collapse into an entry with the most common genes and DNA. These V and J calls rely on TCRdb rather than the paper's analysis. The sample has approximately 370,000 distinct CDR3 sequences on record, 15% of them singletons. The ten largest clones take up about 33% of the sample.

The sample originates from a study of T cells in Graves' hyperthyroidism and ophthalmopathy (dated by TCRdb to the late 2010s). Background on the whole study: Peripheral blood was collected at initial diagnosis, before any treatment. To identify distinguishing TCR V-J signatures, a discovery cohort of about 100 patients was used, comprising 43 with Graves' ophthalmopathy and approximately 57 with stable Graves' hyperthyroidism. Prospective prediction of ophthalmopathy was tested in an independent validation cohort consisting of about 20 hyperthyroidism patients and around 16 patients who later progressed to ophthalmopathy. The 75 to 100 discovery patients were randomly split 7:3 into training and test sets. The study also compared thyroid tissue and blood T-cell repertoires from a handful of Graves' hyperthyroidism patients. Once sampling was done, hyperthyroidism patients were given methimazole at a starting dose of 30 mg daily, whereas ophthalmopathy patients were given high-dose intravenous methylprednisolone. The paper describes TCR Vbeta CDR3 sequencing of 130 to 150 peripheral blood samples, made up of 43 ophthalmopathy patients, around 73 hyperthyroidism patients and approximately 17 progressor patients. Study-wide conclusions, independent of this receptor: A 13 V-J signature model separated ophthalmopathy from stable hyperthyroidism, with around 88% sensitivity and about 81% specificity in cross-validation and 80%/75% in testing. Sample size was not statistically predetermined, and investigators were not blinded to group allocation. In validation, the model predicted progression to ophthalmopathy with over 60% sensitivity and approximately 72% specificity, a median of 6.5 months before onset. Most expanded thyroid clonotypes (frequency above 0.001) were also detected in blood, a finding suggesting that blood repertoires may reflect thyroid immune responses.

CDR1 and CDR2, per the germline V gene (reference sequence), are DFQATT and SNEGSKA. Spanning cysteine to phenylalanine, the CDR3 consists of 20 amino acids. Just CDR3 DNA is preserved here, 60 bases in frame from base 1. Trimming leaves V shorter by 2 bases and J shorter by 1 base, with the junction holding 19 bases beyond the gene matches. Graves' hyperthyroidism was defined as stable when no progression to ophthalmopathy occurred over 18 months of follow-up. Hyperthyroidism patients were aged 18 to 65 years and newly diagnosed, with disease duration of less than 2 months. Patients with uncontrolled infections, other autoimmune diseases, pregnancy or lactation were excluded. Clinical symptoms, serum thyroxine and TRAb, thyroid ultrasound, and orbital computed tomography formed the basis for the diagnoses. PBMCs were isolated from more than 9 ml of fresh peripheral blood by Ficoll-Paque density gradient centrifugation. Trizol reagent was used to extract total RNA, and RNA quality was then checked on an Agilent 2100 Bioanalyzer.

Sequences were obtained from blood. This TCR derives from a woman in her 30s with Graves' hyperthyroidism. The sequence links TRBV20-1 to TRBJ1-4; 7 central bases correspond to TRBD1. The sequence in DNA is TGCAGTGCTAGAAGACCAGCCCTACCGGGACAGCATCTAACTAATGAAAAACTGTTTTTT. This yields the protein CSARRPALPGQHLTNEKLFF.